This TCR beta chain was recorded in a study of stem cell transplantation in POMP-related autoinflammatory disease. Only in-frame clones appear in the TCRdb table, and some are missing; sequencing was by immunoSEQ multiplex PCR. This sample carries approximately 65,000 clones, approximately 91% of them seen once, and the ten largest clones take around 0.72%. Germline lookup yields CDR1 MNHEY and CDR2 SVGAGI. There are 13 residues in the CDR3. Losses at the gene ends were 11 bases for V and 3 bases for J; bases not matched to a gene: 7. This clone came up once. The material was CD4+ T cells from PBMCs, obtained after stem cell transplantation. The clonotype was recovered from a human patient with POMP-related autoinflammation and immune dysregulation (PRAID). Some T cells may be graft donor cells. The V and J genes are TRBV6-5 and TRBJ1-5, with 7 bases aligning to TRBD1. The CDR3 spells CASRTGLNQPQHF. CDR3 sequence (DNA): TGTGCCTCCAGGACAGGCCTCAATCAGCCCCAGCATTTT.